This TCR beta chain was obtained from a study of shared clonotypes between healthy human individuals. Profiled with immunoSEQ multiplex PCR; TCRdb holds only in-frame clones, not every one. The sample yields under 600,000 clones, around 95% seen once. Study-wide results and limits: Sharing across four donors was highest in naive CD4 (around 5%) and lowest in memory CD8 (roughly 0.4%). Exclusively blood specimens were collected; tissue repertoires likely differ.

Only Caucasian adults living in Nashville, Tennessee served as donors. Of note for this clone: Its antigen remains unknown.

There are 15 residues in the CDR3. Trimming took 6 bases from V and 6 from J, leaving 21 bases between them. In germline, CDR1 is SGHAT, CDR2 FQNNGV. V is TRBV11-2 and J is TRBJ2-7; possibly TRBD2 for D (6 bases). This receptor was taken from a woman aged 25 to 39 in good health. The sequenced sample consisted of naive CD4+ T cells sorted from blood. The subset here: CD45RA+ positively selected. CDR3 DNA: TGTGCCAGCAGGAAATCGAACCGGGACTTTTTCGAGCAGTACTTC. It translates to CASRKSNRDFFEQYF.